This TCR beta chain was sequenced for a study of control samples from healthy donors and cancer patients. Trimming shortened V by 0 bases and J by 8 bases, and 17 bases separated the two germline ends. The CDR3 length is 15 residues. CDR1 is SGHRS and CDR2 is YFSETQ in the germline V gene. The data were produced by immunoSEQ multiplex PCR, yet TCRdb's version contains in-frame clones alone and is incomplete. Of about 190,000 clones listed, roughly nine tenths were seen once; the top ten hold over 1.5%. The chain carries TRBV5-1 and TRBJ1-2; possibly TRBD1 for D (6 bases). The receptor's source is a man under 40 in good health. The sequencing sample was made of blood. CDR3 sequence: CASSLDAGAILGYTF. In DNA, the CDR3 is TGCGCCAGCAGCTTGGATGCAGGGGCCATCTTGGGCTACACCTTC.